The 31 T cell receptor beta chains presented below share a single source sample, sequenced in a study of T cell responses to AZD1222 COVID-19 vaccine. The data were produced by immunoSEQ multiplex PCR, yet TCRdb's version contains in-frame clones alone and is incomplete. In the table there are over 150,000 clones, about nine tenths of which are singletons. Sequenced material: peripheral blood, taken on day 0 of AZD1222 vaccination. These receptor sequences come from an adult in good health.

The chain combines TRBV7-2 with TRBJ2-2, with TRBD1 matching over 11 bases. J was trimmed by 6 bases and V by 1 base; bases with no gene match: 10. From germline, CDR1 is SGHTA and CDR2 FQGNSA. This CDR3 is built from 18 residues. The DNA of the CDR3 is TGTGCCAGCAGCTTAGTTAGGGTAGGACAGGGGGCCGCCGGGGAGCTGTTTTTT. It is translated as CASSLVRVGQGAAGELFF.

A note on this clone: A read error may produce the germline difference seen at one junction end. The chain is built from TRBV7-8 and TRBJ2-1; 10 positions agree with TRBD2. The CDR3 is 15 residues long. In germline, CDR1 is SGHVS, CDR2 FQNEAQ. The CDR3 nucleotides are TGTGCCAGCAGCTTAGTTCTAGCGGGGGACAACGAGCAGTTCTTC. It yields the protein CASSLVLAGDNEQFF.

The rearrangement uses TRBV6-5 and TRBJ1-6; maybe TRBD1 (5 bases). The CDR3 is 12 residues long. Trimming removed 7 bases from V and 9 bases from J, with 10 bases in between. Germline V gene lookup returns CDR1 MNHEY and CDR2 SVGAGI. The CDR3 protein is CASMARGSPLHF. The CDR3 DNA follows: TGTGCCAGCATGGCGAGGGGTTCACCCCTCCACTTT.

The V and J genes are TRBV7-9 and TRBJ2-1; TRBD2 agrees at 9 bases. CDR3 length: 15 amino acids. CDR1 and CDR2 (germline): SEHNR, FQNEAQ (reference sequence). J lost 6 bases, V lost 1 base, and 4 bases had no gene match. The CDR3 spells CASSLGLAVRNEQFF. CDR3 in DNA: TGTGCCAGCAGCTTAGGACTAGCGGTTCGCAATGAGCAGTTCTTC.

The chain has TRBV5-1 and TRBJ1-1; D is uncertain. Germline V CDR1 and CDR2: SGHRS, YFSETQ. This CDR3 comprises 12 residues. V was shortened by 0 bases and J by 7 bases, with 7 bases between the two germline ends. CDR3 loop: CASSLGGNEAFF. The DNA for the CDR3 is TGCGCCAGCAGCTTGGGCGGAAATGAAGCTTTCTTT.

The chain recombines TRBV6-5 with TRBJ1-5; D not resolved. The CDR3 length is 15 residues. Germline V gives CDR1 MNHEY, CDR2 SVGAGI. Trimming took 6 bases from V and 2 from J, leaving 14 bases between them. CDR3 in amino acids: CASRRTAEGNQPQHF. CDR3 DNA: TGTGCCAGCAGACGAACAGCCGAGGGCAATCAGCCCCAGCATTTT.

The genes are TRBV9 and TRBJ1-1, with D perhaps TRBD1 (6 bases). There are 14 residues in the CDR3. The V gene lost 3 bases and the J gene lost 3 bases, with 12 bases spanning the gap. CDR1 and CDR2 from the germline V gene are SGDLS and YYNGEE. The CDR3 region has the DNA TGTGCCAGCAGCGCGAGGGGGGGAGACACTGAAGCTTTCTTT. It yields the protein CASSARGGDTEAFF.

The chain is built from TRBV7-9 and TRBJ2-3, with TRBD2 identical over 7 bases. The CDR3 is 16 amino acids. CDR1 SEHNR and CDR2 FQNEAQ come from the germline V gene (reference sequence). The ends lost 0 bases at V and 6 bases at J; junction bases unmatched: 9. CDR3 nucleotides: TGTGCCAGCAGCTTAGCGGAGGGCCGGGGAGGGGATACGCAGTATTTT. Residues: CASSLAEGRGGDTQYF.

This chain uses TRBV5-4 with TRBJ1-6; TRBD1 might be the D (5 bases). V was clipped by 4 bases and J by 7 bases, with 21 bases between them. CDR1 is SGHNT, CDR2 YYREEE, per germline (reference sequence). This CDR3 is 17 amino acids long. CDR3 residues: CASSRSEAGLSNSPLHF. The CDR3, as DNA: TGTGCCAGCAGCCGGTCGGAAGCGGGACTTTCGAATTCACCCCTCCACTTT.

The chain has TRBV6-5 and TRBJ2-2, with 7 bases lining up with TRBD1. Germline CDR1 is MNHEY and CDR2 is SVGAGI. The CDR3 consists of 15 residues. J lost 0 bases, V lost 7 bases, and 5 bases had no gene match. This CDR3 reads CASTWTGANTGELFF. The CDR3 DNA follows: TGTGCCAGCACTTGGACAGGCGCGAACACCGGGGAGCTGTTTTTT.

The CDR3 coding sequence is TGCGCCAGCAGCCAGGTGGAGAGCAGGGTGAGTTCACCCCTCCACTTT. Its protein product is CASSQVESRVSSPLHF. The chain employs TRBV4-3 and TRBJ1-6; D might be TRBD1 (5 bases). V gave up 3 bases and J gave up 9 bases, with 18 bases separating them. Per the germline V gene, CDR1 is LGHNA and CDR2 is YSLEER. The CDR3 contains 16 residues.

The chain employs TRBV5-4 and TRBJ2-3, with a weak D call TRBD2 (6 bases). The CDR3 totals 15 residues. The V gene lost 1 base and the J gene lost 4 bases, with 13 bases spanning the gap. In germline, CDR1 is SGHNT, CDR2 YYREEE (reference sequence). CDR3: CASSLRGPGADTQYF. CDR3 nucleotide sequence: TGTGCCAGCAGCTTGCGGGGCCCGGGGGCAGATACGCAGTATTTT.

The rearrangement uses TRBV7-2 and TRBJ2-1; D remains ambiguous. Germline CDR1 is SGHTA and CDR2 is FQGNSA. CDR3 length equals 17 residues. Trimming cost V 2 bases and J 8 bases, with 22 bases left between them. This CDR3 is CASSLRLRGIGMDEQFF. CDR3 sequence (DNA): TGTGCCAGCAGCTTACGGTTACGTGGTATTGGGATGGATGAGCAGTTCTTC.

This clone was recorded once. The genes are TRBV6-5 and TRBJ2-1, with D possibly being TRBD1 (7 bases). Trimming cost V 6 bases and J 3 bases, with 12 bases left between them. This CDR3 has 14 amino acids. Germline lookup yields CDR1 MNHEY and CDR2 SVGAGI. The CDR3 DNA follows: TGTGCCAGCAGCCTCCAGGGGGGCTACAATGAGCAGTTCTTC. The encoded protein is CASSLQGGYNEQFF.

This rearrangement joins TRBV18 to TRBJ2-7; tentative D call: TRBD1 (6 bases). V lost 4 bases and J lost 0, with 13 bases in between. Germline V gene lookup returns CDR1 KGHSH and CDR2 LQKENI. The CDR3 has 15 amino acids. The CDR3 loop reads CASSQETGVSYEQYF. In DNA, the CDR3 is TGTGCCAGCTCACAGGAGACAGGTGTCTCCTACGAGCAGTACTTC.

CDR3 nucleotide sequence: TGTGCCAGCAGTTACACGGGAGTAAATGGCTACACCTTC. Encoded protein: CASSYTGVNGYTF. The rearrangement links TRBV6-5 to TRBJ1-2; unclear D gene. Germline assignment: CDR1 MNHEY and CDR2 SVGAGI. The CDR3 loop spans 13 amino acids. Trimming pared 2 bases from V and 6 bases from J, leaving 10 bases between.

This rearrangement joins TRBV3-1 (or the pseudogene TRBV3-2) to TRBJ1-5; D remains ambiguous. The germline gives CDR1 LGHDT, CDR2 YNNKEL (reference sequence). Trimming took 3 bases from V and 1 from J, leaving 19 bases between them. This CDR3 has 18 residues. CDR3 DNA sequence: TGTGCCAGCAGCCACCAAACCCCGGCACAGAGAAGCAATCAGCCCCAGCATTTT. It encodes CASSHQTPAQRSNQPQHF.

The chain recombines TRBV5-5 with TRBJ2-6, with 7 bases that match TRBD1. CDR1 and CDR2 (germline): SGHKS, YYEKEE (reference sequence). The CDR3 is made up of 18 amino acids. V shed 4 bases and J 2 bases; nucleotides not matched to a gene: 12. CDR3 sequence: CASSPRGQVLPGANVLTF. CDR3 nucleotides: TGTGCCAGCAGCCCCCGAGGACAGGTCCTCCCTGGGGCCAACGTCCTGACTTTC.

The rearrangement links TRBV3-1 (or the pseudogene TRBV3-2) to TRBJ2-3; 8 positions match TRBD2. Per the germline V gene, CDR1 is LGHDT and CDR2 is YNNKEL (reference sequence). V lost 2 bases and J lost 0; bases outside the gene matches: 4. CDR3 size: 16 residues. CDR3 in DNA: TGTGCCAGCAGCCAACGGGGGGGGCCAAGCACAGATACGCAGTATTTT. This codes for CASSQRGGPSTDTQYF.

The chain joins TRBV12-3 or TRBV12-4 to TRBJ1-2; 8 nucleotides line up with TRBD1. With 6 bases clipped from V and 8 bases from J, the junction kept 8 bases outside the gene matches. The CDR3 is made up of 13 amino acids. CDR3 in amino acids: CASRLGQGDGYTF. CDR3 sequence (DNA): TGTGCCAGCAGACTAGGACAGGGTGACGGCTACACCTTC.

The CDR3, as DNA: TGTGCCAGCAGTTACGGCGGGACAGTGATGAACACTGAAGCTTTCTTT. Its protein product is CASSYGGTVMNTEAFF. The chain carries TRBV6-5 and TRBJ1-1; 7 nucleotides align to TRBD1. This CDR3 region has 16 residues. J lost 0 bases, V lost 2 bases, and 6 bases had no gene match. The germline gives CDR1 MNHEY, CDR2 SVGAGI.

The chain carries TRBV2 and TRBJ1-1; D may be TRBD1 (5 bases). V was clipped by 6 bases and J by 0 bases, with 14 bases between them. Looked up from germline, CDR1 is SNHLY and CDR2 is FYNNEI. The CDR3 runs to 15 residues. The CDR3 loop is CASRPLGGMNTEAFF. CDR3 DNA: TGTGCCAGCAGGCCACTTGGGGGGATGAACACTGAAGCTTTCTTT.

The chain couples TRBV6-7 to TRBJ2-7; D assignment may be TRBD1 or TRBD2 (6 bases each). TRBV6-7 is labeled an ORF, and its function is uncertain. Trimming took off 6 bases at V and 7 bases at J, with 10 bases between the two ends. The CDR3 is 11 amino acids. CDR3 loop: CASRGGGEQYF. The CDR3 DNA reads TGTGCCAGCAGAGGAGGGGGGGAGCAGTACTTC.

On this clone itself: Other nucleotide sequences from this sample produce the same CDR3. The gene calls are TRBV7-3 and TRBJ2-2; D gene unclear. Germline CDR1 reads SGHTA; CDR2 reads FQGTGA. This CDR3 spans 13 amino acids. Trimming shortened V by 1 base and J by 4 bases, and 4 bases separated the two germline ends. CDR3 in amino acids: CASSLKSTGELFF. Written as DNA, the CDR3 is TGTGCCAGCAGCTTAAAGAGCACCGGGGAGCTGTTTTTT.

The V call is TRBV9, the J call TRBJ2-7; D is ambiguous. Per germline, CDR1 SGDLS and CDR2 YYNGEE. Deletions cut 4 bases from V and 5 bases from J, with 16 bases between. The CDR3 extends over 14 amino acids. The CDR3 here is CASSPVMGSDEQYF. CDR3 DNA sequence: TGTGCCAGCAGCCCAGTCATGGGTTCAGACGAGCAGTACTTC.

The rearrangement joins TRBV5-1 to TRBJ1-2; D is perhaps TRBD1 (6 bases). Germline CDR1 is SGHRS and CDR2 is YFSETQ. V shed 2 bases and J shed 3 bases, with 14 bases lying between them. The CDR3 runs to 15 residues. CDR3 residues: CASSFSGRGDYGYTF. CDR3 DNA sequence: TGCGCCAGCAGCTTCTCCGGAAGGGGGGACTATGGCTACACCTTC. The full variable domain, in which reference TRBV5-1 and TRBJ1-2 provide the parts outside the CDR3, is KAGVTQTPRYLIKTRGQQVTLSCSPISGHRSVSWYQQTPGQGLQFLFEYFSETQRNKGNFPGRFSGRQFSNSRSEMNVSTLELGDSALYLCASSFSGRGDYGYTFGSGTRLTVV.

The chain employs TRBV11-2 and TRBJ1-1; perhaps TRBD1 as D (5 bases). Germline CDR1 reads SGHAT; CDR2 reads FQNNGV. This CDR3 is built from 14 residues. The V gene lost 0 bases and the J gene lost 6 bases, with 11 bases spanning the gap. The CDR3 sequence is CASSLDFSGAEAFF. In DNA, the CDR3 is TGTGCCAGCAGCTTAGATTTTTCGGGGGCTGAAGCTTTCTTT.

As for this clone: Other DNA sequences in this specimen translate into the identical CDR3. The chain links TRBV6-5 to TRBJ1-6; no clear D. V was shortened by 0 bases and J by 0 bases, with 3 bases between the two germline ends. CDR3 length: 15 residues. Germline V gene data show CDR1 as MNHEY and CDR2 as SVGAGI. The chain's CDR3 is CASSYSGSYNSPLHF. CDR3 sequence (DNA): TGTGCCAGCAGTTACTCGGGCTCCTATAATTCACCCCTCCACTTT.

This clone was recorded only once. The chain recombines TRBV11-2 with TRBJ2-1; 10 nucleotides align to TRBD2. V lost 1 base to trimming and J lost 10 bases; unmatched junction nucleotides: 13. The CDR3 length is 17 residues. Germline CDR1 is SGHAT and CDR2 is FQNNGV. The CDR3 loop reads CASSLGSSGGTSGEQFF. The CDR3 coding sequence is TGTGCCAGCAGCTTAGGTTCTAGCGGGGGAACTTCCGGGGAGCAGTTCTTC.

The V gene is TRBV19, the J gene TRBJ1-1, with D perhaps matching TRBD1 (6 bases). The CDR3 totals 18 residues. V lost 7 bases and J 1 base, leaving 25 bases between the germline ends. Looked up from germline, CDR1 is LNHDA and CDR2 is SQIVND (reference sequence). The CDR3 protein is CASKVNGGPAGANTEAFF. Written as DNA, the CDR3 is TGTGCCAGTAAGGTTAATGGAGGTCCTGCGGGGGCGAACACTGAAGCTTTCTTT.

V and J are TRBV7-2 and TRBJ2-1; no reliable D call. V shed 1 base and J shed 7 bases, with 14 bases lying between them. The CDR3 sequence is 15 residues long. Per germline, CDR1 SGHTA and CDR2 FQGNSA. CDR3 coding DNA: TGTGCCAGCAGCTTAGTAGAGTGGGGTCCAAATGAGCAGTTCTTC. It codes for CASSLVEWGPNEQFF.